The present T cell receptor beta chain was sequenced within a study of yellow fever vaccine responses in identical twins. TCRdb called the RT-PCR reads again in MiXCR, with one record for every CDR3 protein. Here the sample spans about 34,000 distinct CDR3 sequences, 45% to 65% being singletons. Per germline, CDR1 MGHRA and CDR2 YSYEKL. This CDR3 has 18 amino acids. Trimming pared 0 bases from V and 0 bases from J, leaving 15 bases between. The TCR originated in a young woman who received the yellow fever vaccine. This sample comprised T cells from blood (PBMCs), unsorted or a sorted subset (not recorded which), obtained before or after yellow fever vaccination (not recorded which). This chain uses TRBV4-1 with TRBJ2-4; D remains unclear. CDR3 region: CASSQDDLAAIAKNIQYF. In DNA, the CDR3 is TGCGCCAGCAGCCAAGATGATTTGGCGGCAATAGCCAAAAACATTCAGTACTTC.